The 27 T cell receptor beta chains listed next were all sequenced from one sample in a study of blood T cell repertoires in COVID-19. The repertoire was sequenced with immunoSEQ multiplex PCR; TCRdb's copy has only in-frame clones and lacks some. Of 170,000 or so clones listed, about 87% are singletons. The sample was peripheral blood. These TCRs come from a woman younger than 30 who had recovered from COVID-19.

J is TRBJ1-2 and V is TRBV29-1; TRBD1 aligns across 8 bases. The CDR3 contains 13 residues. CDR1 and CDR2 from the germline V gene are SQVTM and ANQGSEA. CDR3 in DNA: TGCAGTACCCATCAAGGACAGGGCGGAGGCTACACCTTC. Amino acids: CSTHQGQGGGYTF.

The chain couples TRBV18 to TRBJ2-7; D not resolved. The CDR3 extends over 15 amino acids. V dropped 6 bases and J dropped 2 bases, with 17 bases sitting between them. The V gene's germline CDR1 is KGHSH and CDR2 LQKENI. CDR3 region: CASSPEPGFAYEQYF. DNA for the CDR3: TGTGCCAGCTCTCCGGAACCAGGTTTCGCCTACGAGCAGTACTTC.

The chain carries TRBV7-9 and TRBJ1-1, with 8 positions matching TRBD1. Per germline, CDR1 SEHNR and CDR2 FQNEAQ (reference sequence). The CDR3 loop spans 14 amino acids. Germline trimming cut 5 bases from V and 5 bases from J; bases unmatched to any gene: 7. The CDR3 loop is CASSGQGGITEAFF. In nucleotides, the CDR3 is TGTGCCAGCAGCGGACAGGGAGGTATTACTGAAGCTTTCTTT.

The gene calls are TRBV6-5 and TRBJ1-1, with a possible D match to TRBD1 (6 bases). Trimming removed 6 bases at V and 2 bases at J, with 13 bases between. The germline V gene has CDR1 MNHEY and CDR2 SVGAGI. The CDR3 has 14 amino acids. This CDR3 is CASSLRDINTEAFF. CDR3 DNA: TGTGCCAGCAGCCTACGGGACATAAACACTGAAGCTTTCTTT.

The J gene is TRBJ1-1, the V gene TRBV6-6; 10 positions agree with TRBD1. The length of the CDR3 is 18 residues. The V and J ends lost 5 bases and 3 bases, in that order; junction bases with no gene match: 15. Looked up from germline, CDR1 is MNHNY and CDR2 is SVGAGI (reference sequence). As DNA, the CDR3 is TGTGCCAGCAGTCTTGCTGTCCGACAGGGGGCGCCGGACACTGAAGCTTTCTTT. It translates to CASSLAVRQGAPDTEAFF.

The CDR3 DNA is TGTGCCAGCAGTTACGGCAGTTTCTATGGCTACACCTTC. Protein: CASSYGSFYGYTF. This chain links TRBV6-5 with TRBJ1-2; D unresolved. This CDR3 is built from 13 residues. Germline CDR1 and CDR2: MNHEY and SVGAGI. V lost 2 bases, J lost 4 bases, and 8 bases lay in between.

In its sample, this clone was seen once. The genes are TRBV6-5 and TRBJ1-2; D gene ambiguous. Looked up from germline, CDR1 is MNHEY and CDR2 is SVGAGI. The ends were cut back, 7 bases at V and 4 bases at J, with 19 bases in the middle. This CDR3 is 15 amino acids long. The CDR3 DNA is TGTGCCAGCATGGAAACCGGGAGACCTATCTATGGCTACACCTTC. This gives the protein CASMETGRPIYGYTF.

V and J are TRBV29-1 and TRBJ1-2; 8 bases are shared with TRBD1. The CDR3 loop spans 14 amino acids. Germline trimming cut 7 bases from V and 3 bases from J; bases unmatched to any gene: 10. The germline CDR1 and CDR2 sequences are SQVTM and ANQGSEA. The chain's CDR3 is CSALTGDGDYGYTF. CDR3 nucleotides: TGCAGCGCCTTGACAGGGGACGGAGACTATGGCTACACCTTC.

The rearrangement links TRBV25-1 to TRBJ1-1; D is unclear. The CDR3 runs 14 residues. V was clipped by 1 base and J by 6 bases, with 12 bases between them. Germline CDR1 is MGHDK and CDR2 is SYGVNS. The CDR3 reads CASSEFGSLAEAFF. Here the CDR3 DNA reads TGTGCCAGCAGTGAATTTGGCTCCCTAGCTGAAGCTTTCTTT. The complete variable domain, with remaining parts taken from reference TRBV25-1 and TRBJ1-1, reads EADIYQTPRYLVIGTGKKITLECSQTMGHDKMYWYQQDPGMELHLIHYSYGVNSTEKGDLSSESTVSRIRTEHFPLTLESARPSHTSQYLCASSEFGSLAEAFFGQGTRLTVV.

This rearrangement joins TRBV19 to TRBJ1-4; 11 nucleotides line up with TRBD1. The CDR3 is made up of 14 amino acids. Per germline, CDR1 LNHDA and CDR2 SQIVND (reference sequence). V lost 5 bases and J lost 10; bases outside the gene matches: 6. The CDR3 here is CASSVTGTGGKLFF. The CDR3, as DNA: TGTGCCAGTAGTGTCACCGGGACAGGGGGAAAACTGTTTTTT. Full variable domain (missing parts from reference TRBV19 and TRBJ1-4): DGGITQSPKYLFRKEGQNVTLSCEQNLNHDAMYWYRQDPGQGLRLIYYSQIVNDFQKGDIAEGYSVSREKKESFPLTVTSAQKNPTAFYLCASSVTGTGGKLFFGSGTQLSVL.

The CDR3 DNA is TGTGCCAGCAGTTTGGACAGGGCCTACGAGCAGTACTTC. Translation: CASSLDRAYEQYF. V gene TRBV6-5 combines with J gene TRBJ2-7, with TRBD1 matching over 8 bases. The germline gives CDR1 MNHEY, CDR2 SVGAGI. After removal of 4 bases from V and 2 bases from J, the junction contained 1 base not matched to a gene. The CDR3 covers 13 residues.

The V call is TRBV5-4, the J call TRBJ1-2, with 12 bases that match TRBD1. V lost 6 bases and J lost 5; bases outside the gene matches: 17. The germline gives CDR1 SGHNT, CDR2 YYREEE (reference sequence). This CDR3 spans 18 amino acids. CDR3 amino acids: CASTSLRNGTGGRYGYTF. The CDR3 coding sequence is TGTGCCAGCACCTCCTTACGAAACGGGACAGGGGGCCGGTATGGCTACACCTTC. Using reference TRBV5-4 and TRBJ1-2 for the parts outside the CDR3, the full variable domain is ETGVTQSPTHLIKTRGQQVTLRCSSQSGHNTVSWYQQALGQGPQFIFQYYREEENGRGNFPPRFSGLQFPNYSSELNVNALELDDSALYLCASTSLRNGTGGRYGYTFGSGTRLTVV.

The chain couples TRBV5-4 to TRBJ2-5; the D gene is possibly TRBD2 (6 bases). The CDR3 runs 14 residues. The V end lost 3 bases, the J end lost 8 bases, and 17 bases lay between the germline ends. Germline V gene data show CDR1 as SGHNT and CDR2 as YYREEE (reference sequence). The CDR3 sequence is CASSSRRGGDTQYF. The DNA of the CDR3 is TGTGCCAGCAGCTCGCGGCGGGGTGGGGATACCCAGTACTTC. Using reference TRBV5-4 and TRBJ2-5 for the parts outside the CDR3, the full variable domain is ETGVTQSPTHLIKTRGQQVTLRCSSQSGHNTVSWYQQALGQGPQFIFQYYREEENGRGNFPPRFSGLQFPNYSSELNVNALELDDSALYLCASSSRRGGDTQYFGPGTRLLVL.

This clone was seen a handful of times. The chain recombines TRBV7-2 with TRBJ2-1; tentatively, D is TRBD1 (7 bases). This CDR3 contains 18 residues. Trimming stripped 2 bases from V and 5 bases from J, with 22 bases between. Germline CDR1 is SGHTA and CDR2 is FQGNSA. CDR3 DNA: TGTGCCAGCAGCTTACAAACCCCTTCAGGGGGGCTCAACAATGAGCAGTTCTTC. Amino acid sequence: CASSLQTPSGGLNNEQFF.

The CDR3 region is CASSLKRESEQYV. CDR3 in DNA: TGTGCCAGCAGCCTGAAGCGCGAATCTGAGCAGTACGTC. The V call is TRBV7-8, the J call TRBJ2-7, with D unresolved. V shed 5 bases and J shed 7 bases, with 15 bases lying between them. The CDR3 loop spans 13 amino acids. Germline CDR1 SGHVS, CDR2 FQNEAQ.

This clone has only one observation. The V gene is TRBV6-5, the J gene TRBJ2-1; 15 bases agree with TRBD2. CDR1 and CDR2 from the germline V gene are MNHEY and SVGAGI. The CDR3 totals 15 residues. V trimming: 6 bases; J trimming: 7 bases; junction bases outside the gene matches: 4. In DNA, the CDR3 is TGTGCCAGCAGCCCCGGGACTAGCGGGAGGAATGAGCAGTTCTTC. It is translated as CASSPGTSGRNEQFF.

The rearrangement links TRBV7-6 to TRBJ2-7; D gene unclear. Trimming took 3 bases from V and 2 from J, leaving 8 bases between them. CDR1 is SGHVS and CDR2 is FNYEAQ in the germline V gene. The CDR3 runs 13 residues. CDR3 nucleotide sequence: TGTGCCAGCAGCTTCAACGGAGCCTACGAGCAGTACGTC. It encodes CASSFNGAYEQYV.

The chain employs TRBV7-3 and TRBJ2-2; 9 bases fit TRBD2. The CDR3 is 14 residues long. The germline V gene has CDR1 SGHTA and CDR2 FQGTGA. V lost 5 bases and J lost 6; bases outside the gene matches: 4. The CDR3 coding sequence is TGTGCCAGCAGCCCGGGGACTAGCTCCGGGGAGCTGTTTTTT. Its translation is CASSPGTSSGELFF.

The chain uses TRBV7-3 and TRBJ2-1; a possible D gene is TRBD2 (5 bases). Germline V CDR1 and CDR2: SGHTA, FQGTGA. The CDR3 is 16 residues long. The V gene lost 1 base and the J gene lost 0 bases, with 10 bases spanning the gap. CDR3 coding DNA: TGTGCCAGCAGCTTAAGGGCGGGTAGCTCCTACAATGAGCAGTTCTTC. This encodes CASSLRAGSSYNEQFF.

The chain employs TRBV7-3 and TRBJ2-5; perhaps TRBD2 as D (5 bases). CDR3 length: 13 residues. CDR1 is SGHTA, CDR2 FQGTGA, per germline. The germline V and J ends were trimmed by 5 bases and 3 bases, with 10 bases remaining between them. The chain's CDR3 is CASSLTGKETQYF. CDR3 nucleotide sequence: TGTGCCAGCAGCCTCACGGGAAAAGAGACCCAGTACTTC.

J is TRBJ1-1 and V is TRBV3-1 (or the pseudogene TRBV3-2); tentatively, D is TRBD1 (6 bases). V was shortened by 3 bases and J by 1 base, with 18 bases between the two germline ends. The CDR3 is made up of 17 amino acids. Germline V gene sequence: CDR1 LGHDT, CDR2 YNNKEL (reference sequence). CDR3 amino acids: CASSHKGVALGNTEAFF. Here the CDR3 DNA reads TGTGCCAGCAGCCATAAGGGGGTAGCCTTGGGGAACACTGAAGCTTTCTTT.

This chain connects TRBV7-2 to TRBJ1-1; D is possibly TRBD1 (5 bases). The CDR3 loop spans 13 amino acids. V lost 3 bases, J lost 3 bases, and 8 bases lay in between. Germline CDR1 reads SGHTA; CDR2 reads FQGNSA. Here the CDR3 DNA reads TGTGCCAGCAGCTTTGACAGCTACACTGAAGCTTTCTTT. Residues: CASSFDSYTEAFF.

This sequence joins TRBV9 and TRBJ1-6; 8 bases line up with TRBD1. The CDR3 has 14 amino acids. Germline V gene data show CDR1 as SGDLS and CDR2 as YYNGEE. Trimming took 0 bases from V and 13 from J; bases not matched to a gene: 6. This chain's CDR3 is CASSVGQGSEPLHF. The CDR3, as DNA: TGTGCCAGCAGCGTAGGACAGGGGTCGGAGCCCCTCCACTTT.

As DNA, the CDR3 is TGTGCCAGCAGCTTAGGGACAGGGGGCATAAAGTACTTC. As protein: CASSLGTGGIKYF. The rearrangement uses TRBV7-8 and TRBJ2-5; 11 bases agree with TRBD1. V shed 1 base, J shed 12 bases, and the junction held 4 bases outside the gene matches. CDR1 and CDR2 from the germline V gene are SGHVS and FQNEAQ. The CDR3 consists of 13 residues. The complete variable domain, with remaining parts taken from reference TRBV7-8 and TRBJ2-5, reads GAGVSQSPRYKVAKRGQDVALRCDPISGHVSLFWYQQALGQGPEFLTYFQNEAQLDKSGLPSDRFFAERPEGSVSTLKIQRTQQEDSAVYLCASSLGTGGIKYFGPGTRLLVL.

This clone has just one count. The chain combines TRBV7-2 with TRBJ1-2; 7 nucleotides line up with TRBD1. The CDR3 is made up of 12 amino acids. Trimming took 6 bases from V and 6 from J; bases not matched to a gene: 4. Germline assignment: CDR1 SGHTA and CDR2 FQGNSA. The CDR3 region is CASSLQGDGYTF. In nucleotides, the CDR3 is TGTGCCAGCAGTCTTCAGGGGGATGGCTACACCTTC.

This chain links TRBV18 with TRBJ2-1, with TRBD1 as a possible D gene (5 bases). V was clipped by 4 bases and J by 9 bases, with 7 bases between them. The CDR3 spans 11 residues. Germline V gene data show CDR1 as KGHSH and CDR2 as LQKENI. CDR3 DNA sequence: TGTGCCAGCTCACGCGACAGTGAGCAGTTCTTC. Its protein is CASSRDSEQFF.

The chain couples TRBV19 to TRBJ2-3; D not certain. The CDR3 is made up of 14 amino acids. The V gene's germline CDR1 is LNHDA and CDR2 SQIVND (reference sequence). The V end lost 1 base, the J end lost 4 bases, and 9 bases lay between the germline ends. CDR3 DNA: TGTGCCAGTAGTATAGGGCTAGGTTCAGATACGCAGTATTTT. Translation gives CASSIGLGSDTQYF.